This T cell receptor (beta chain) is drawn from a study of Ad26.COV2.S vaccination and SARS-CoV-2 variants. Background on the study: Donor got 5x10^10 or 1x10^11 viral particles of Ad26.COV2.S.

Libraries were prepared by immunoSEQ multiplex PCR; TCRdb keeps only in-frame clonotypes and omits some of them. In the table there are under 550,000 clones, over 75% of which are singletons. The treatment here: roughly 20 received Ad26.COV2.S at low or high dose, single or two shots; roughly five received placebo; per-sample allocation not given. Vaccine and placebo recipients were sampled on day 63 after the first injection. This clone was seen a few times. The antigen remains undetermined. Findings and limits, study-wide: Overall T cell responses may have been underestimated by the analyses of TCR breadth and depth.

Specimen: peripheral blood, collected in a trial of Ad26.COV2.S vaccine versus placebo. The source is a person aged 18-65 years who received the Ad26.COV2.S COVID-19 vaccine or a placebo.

CDR3 residues: CASSLLRAEAFF. CDR3 nucleotides: TGTGCCAGCAGTTTATTGCGAGCTGAAGCTTTCTTT. The chain employs TRBV12-3 or TRBV12-4 and TRBJ1-1; D is unclear. The V end was cut by 2 bases, the J end by 6 bases, with 7 bases between. The CDR3 has 12 residues.